This T cell receptor beta chain was recovered during a study of chemoradiotherapy in HPV16-positive cancers (dated by TCRdb to 2022 to 2024). In terms of the full investigation: Candidate HPV-specific T-cell clones and common TCR motifs were defined by functional T-cell assays performed on cells from two HPV16-positive patients. The candidate HPV-specific TCRs and motifs were subsequently tracked in TCR repertoires obtained from roughly 85 patients with HPV-related cancers. The study asked whether T-cell immunity against the HPV oncoproteins E6 and E7 changes during chemoradiotherapy and whether it affects survival. Beyond this particular receptor, the publication reports: In HPV16-positive patients, expansion of HPV-responsive T cells during chemoradiotherapy was associated with improved recurrence-free survival. Expansion of candidate HPV-specific clones and E7-related TCR motifs was observed in the tumor microenvironment during treatment, whereas no such expansion was observed for non-HPV-specific T cells. The functional definition of HPV-specific T cells was derived from only a couple of HPV16-positive patients, and the survival association was reported for HPV16-positive patients.

Its CDR3 holds 15 amino acids, cysteine through phenylalanine. The retained sequence is limited to the CDR3, 45 bases, with the frame set at the first base. According to the germline V gene, CDR1 reads SGHTA and CDR2 reads FQGTGA. V is reduced by 5 bases and J by 2 bases, leaving a spacing of 15 bases between them. Libraries were made using the immunoSEQ multiplex PCR assay. TCRdb obtained this table from immuneACCESS and retained in-frame rearrangements with V and J assigned. These tables miss some clones; where compared with another copy, unresolved V genes account for less than half of the shortfall, and the remainder is unexplained. The sample table records 4,900 or so clones; about 88% of these occur just once. 2.4% of the sample belongs to the ten largest clones. In regard to this clone: Its antigen specificity is not known. Base qualities are missing; no much larger clone stands one base away.

Repertoires were sampled multiple times during chemoradiotherapy, which allowed clonal expansion in the tumor microenvironment to be followed. Sequencing was performed on tumor tissue, taken from a patient who underwent chemoradiotherapy. The rearranged chain carries TRBV7-3 and TRBJ2-5, with TRBD2 perhaps the D gene, on 6 matching bases. The receptor comes from a human donor with HPV-associated anogenital cancer. The CDR3 in this case is CASSEGPAGQETQYF. The sequenced DNA: TGTGCCAGCAGCGAAGGGCCAGCGGGTCAAGAGACCCAGTACTTC.